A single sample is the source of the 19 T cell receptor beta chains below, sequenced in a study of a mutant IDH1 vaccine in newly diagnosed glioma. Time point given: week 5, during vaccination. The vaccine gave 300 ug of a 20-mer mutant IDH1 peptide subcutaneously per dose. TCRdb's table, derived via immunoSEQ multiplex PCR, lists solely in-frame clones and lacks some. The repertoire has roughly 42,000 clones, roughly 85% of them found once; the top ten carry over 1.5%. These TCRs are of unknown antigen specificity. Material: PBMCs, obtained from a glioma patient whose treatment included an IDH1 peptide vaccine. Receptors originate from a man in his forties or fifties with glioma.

The DNA for the CDR3 is TGTGCCAGCTCACCGGGACAGGGGGCCACTGAAGCTTTCTTT. This sequence encodes CASSPGQGATEAFF. V usage is TRBV18 and J usage is TRBJ1-1; 12 positions agree with TRBD1. CDR1 and CDR2 from the germline V gene are KGHSH and LQKENI. J lost 4 bases, V lost 3 bases, and 0 bases had no gene match. This CDR3 spans 14 amino acids.

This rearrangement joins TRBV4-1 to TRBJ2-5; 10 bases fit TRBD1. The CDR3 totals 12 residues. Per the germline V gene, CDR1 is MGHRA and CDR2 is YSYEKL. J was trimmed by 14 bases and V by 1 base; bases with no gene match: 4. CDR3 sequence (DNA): TGCGCCAGCAGCCAAGGGGGACAGGGGTTTTACTTC. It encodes CASSQGGQGFYF.

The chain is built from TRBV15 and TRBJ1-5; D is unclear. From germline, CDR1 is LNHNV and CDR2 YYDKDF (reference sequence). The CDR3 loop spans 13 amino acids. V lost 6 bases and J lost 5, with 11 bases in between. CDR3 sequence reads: CATRYRADQPQHF. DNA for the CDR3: TGTGCCACCAGGTACCGAGCGGATCAGCCCCAGCATTTT.

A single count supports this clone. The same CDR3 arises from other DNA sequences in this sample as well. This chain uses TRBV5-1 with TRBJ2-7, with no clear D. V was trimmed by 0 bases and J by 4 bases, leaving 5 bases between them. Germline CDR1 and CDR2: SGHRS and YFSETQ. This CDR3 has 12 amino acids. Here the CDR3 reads CASSLGGYEQYF. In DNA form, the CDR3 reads TGCGCCAGCAGCTTGGGGGGTTACGAGCAGTACTTC.

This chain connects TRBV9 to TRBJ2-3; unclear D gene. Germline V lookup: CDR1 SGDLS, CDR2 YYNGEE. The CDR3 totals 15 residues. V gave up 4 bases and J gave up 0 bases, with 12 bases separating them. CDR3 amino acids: CASSWGRPSTDTQYF. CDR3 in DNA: TGTGCCAGCAGCTGGGGAAGACCAAGCACAGATACGCAGTATTTT. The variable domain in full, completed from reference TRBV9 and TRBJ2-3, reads DSGVTQTPKHLITATGQRVTLRCSPRSGDLSVYWYQQSLDQGLQFLIQYYNGEERAKGNILERFSAQQFPDLHSELNLSSLELGDSALYFCASSWGRPSTDTQYFGPGTRLTVL.

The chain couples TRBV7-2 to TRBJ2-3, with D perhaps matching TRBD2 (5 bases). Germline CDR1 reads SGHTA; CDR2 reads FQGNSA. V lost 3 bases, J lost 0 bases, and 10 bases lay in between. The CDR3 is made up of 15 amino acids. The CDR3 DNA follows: TGTGCCAGCAGCTTGGACTCCTTTAGCACAGATACGCAGTATTTT. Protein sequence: CASSLDSFSTDTQYF. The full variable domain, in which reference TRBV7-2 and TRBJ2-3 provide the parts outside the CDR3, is GAGVSQSPSNKVTEKGKDVELRCDPISGHTALYWYRQSLGQGLEFLIYFQGNSAPDKSGLPSDRFSAERTGGSVSTLTIQRTQQEDSAVYLCASSLDSFSTDTQYFGPGTRLTVL.

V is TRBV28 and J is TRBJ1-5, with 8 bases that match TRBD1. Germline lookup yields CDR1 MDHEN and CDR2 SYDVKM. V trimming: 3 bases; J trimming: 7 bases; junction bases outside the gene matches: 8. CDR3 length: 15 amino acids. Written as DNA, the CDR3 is TGTGCCAGCAGTTTTGCCGGACAGGGAGGGCAGCCCCAGCATTTT. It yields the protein CASSFAGQGGQPQHF.

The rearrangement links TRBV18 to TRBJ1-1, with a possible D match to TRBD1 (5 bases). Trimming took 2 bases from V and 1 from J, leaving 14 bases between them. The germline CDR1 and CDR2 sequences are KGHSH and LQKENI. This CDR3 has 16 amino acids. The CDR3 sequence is CASSPSQTAGNTEAFF. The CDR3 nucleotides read TGTGCCAGCTCACCATCCCAGACAGCGGGGAACACTGAAGCTTTCTTT.

The CDR3 sequence is CATSRDGEKLFF. The DNA for the CDR3 is TGTGCCACCAGCAGAGATGGTGAAAAACTGTTTTTT. This chain connects TRBV15 to TRBJ1-4; D unclear. V was trimmed by 0 bases and J by 7 bases, leaving 3 bases between them. Germline lookup yields CDR1 LNHNV and CDR2 YYDKDF (reference sequence). The CDR3 spans 12 residues. The full variable domain, its missing parts supplied by reference TRBV15 and TRBJ1-4, is DAMVIQNPRYQVTQFGKPVTLSCSQTLNHNVMYWYQQKSSQAPKLLFHYYDKDFNNEADTPDNFQSRRPNTSFCFLDIRSPGLGDTAMYLCATSRDGEKLFFGSGTQLSVL.

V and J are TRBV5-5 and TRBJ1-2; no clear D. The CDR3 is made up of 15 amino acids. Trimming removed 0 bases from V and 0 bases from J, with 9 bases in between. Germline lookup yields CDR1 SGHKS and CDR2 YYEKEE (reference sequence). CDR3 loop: CASSLDRLTNYGYTF. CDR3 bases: TGTGCCAGCAGCTTGGACAGACTCACTAACTATGGCTACACCTTC.

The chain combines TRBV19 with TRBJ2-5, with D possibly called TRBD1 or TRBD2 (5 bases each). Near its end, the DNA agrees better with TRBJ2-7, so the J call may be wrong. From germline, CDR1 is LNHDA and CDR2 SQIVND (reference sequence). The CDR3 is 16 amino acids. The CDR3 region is CASTQNGDQSFYEQYF. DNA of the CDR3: TGTGCCAGTACCCAGAACGGGGACCAATCCTTCTACGAGCAGTACTTC.

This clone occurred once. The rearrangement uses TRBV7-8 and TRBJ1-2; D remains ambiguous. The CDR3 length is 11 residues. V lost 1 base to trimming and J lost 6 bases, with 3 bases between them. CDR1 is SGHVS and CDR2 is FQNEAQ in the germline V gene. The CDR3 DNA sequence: TGTGCCAGCAGCTTAGGAGATGGCTACACCTTC. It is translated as CASSLGDGYTF.

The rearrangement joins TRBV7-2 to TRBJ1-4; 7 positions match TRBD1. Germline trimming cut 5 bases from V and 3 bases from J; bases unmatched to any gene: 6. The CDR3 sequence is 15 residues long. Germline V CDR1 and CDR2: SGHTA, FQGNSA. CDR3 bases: TGTGCCAGCAGCGCAACAGGGGTGTCTAATGAAAAACTGTTTTTT. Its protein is CASSATGVSNEKLFF.

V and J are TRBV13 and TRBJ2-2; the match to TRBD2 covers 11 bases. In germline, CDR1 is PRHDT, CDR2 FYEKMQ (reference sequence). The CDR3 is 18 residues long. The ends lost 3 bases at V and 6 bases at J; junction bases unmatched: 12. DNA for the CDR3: TGTGCCAGCAGCTTCCGAGGGGTTAGCGGGAGGGCCGCCGGGGAGCTGTTTTTT. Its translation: CASSFRGVSGRAAGELFF.

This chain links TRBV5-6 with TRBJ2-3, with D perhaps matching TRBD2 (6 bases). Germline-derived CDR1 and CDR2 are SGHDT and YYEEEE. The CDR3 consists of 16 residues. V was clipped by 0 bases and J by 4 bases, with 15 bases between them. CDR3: CASSLDAREVPDTQYF. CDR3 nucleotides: TGTGCCAGCAGCTTGGATGCCAGGGAGGTACCAGATACGCAGTATTTT.

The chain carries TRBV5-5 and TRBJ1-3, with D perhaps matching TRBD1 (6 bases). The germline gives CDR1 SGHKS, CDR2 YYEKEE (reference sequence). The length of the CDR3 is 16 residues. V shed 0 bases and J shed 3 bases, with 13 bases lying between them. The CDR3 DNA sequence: TGTGCCAGCAGCTTGGATACAGGGACTGGTGGAAACACCATATATTTT. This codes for CASSLDTGTGGNTIYF.

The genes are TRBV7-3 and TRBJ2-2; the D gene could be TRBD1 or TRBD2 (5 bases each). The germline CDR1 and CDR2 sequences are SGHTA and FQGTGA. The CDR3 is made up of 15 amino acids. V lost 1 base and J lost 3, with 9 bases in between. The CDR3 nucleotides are TGTGCCAGCAGCTTAATTCAGGGAGACACCGGGGAGCTGTTTTTT. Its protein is CASSLIQGDTGELFF.

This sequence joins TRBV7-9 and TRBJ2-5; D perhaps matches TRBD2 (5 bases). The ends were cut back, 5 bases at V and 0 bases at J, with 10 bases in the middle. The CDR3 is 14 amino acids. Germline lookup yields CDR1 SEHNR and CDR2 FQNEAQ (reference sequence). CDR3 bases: TGTGCCAGCAGCCCGGCGAGGGACCAAGAGACCCAGTACTTC. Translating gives CASSPARDQETQYF.

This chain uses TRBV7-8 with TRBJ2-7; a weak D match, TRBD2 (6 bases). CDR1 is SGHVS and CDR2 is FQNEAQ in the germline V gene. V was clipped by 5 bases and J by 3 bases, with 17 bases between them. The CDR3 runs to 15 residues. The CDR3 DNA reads TGTGCCAGCAGCCCCCAGGAGGGAGTTGGCTACGAGCAGTACTTC. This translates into CASSPQEGVGYEQYF.